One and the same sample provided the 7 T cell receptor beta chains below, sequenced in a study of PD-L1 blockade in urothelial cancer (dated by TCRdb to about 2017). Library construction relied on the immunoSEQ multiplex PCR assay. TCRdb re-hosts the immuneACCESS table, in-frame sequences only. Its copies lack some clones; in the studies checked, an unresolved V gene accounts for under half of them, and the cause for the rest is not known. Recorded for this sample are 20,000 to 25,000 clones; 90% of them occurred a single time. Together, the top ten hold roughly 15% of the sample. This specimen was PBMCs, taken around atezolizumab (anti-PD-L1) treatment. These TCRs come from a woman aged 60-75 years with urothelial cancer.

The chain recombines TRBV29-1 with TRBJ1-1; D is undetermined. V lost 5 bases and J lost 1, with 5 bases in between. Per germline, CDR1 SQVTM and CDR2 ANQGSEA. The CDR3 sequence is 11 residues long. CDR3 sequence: CSVYRNTEAFF. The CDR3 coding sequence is TGCAGCGTTTACAGGAACACTGAAGCTTTCTTT.

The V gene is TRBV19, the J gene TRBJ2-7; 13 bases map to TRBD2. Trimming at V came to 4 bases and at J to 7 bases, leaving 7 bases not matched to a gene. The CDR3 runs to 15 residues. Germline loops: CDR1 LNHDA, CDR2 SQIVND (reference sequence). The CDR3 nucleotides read TGTGCCAGTAGTAAGTTAGGACTAGCGGGAGTTGAGCAGTACTTC. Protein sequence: CASSKLGLAGVEQYF.

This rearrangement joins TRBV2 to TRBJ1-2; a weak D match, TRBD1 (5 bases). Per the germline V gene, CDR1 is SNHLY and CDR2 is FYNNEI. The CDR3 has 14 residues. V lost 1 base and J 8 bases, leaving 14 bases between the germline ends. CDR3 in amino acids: CASSEVSRVGGYTF. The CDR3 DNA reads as TGTGCCAGCAGTGAAGTTAGCAGGGTTGGCGGCTACACCTTC.

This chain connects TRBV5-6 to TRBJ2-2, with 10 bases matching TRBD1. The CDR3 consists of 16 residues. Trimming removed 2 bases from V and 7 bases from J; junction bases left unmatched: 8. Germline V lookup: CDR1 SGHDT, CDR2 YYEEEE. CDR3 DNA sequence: TGTGCCAGCAGCTTATTGCGACAGGGGGCTGTCGGGGAGCTGTTTTTT. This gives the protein CASSLLRQGAVGELFF.

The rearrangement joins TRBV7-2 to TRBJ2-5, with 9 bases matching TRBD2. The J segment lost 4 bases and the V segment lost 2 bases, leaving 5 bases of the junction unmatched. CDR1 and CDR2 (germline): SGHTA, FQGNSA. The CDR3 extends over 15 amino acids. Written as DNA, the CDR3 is TGTGCCAGCAGCTTACCGCTAGCGGGAATAGAGACCCAGTACTTC. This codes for CASSLPLAGIETQYF.

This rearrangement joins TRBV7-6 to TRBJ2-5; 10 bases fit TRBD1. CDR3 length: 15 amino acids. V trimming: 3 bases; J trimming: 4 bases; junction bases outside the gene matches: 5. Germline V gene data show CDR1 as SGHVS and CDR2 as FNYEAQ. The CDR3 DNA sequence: TGTGCCAGCAGCTTTTCGACAGGGGGCGGAGAGACCCAGTACTTC. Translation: CASSFSTGGGETQYF.

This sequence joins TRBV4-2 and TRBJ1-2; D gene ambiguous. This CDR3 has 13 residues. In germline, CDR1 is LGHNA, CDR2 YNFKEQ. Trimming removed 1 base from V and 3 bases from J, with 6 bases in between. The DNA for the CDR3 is TGTGCCAGCAGCCAAGGACAATACTATGGCTACACCTTC. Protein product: CASSQGQYYGYTF.